Listed here is a single TCR beta chain. Trimming cost V 6 bases and J 5 bases, with 9 bases left between them. Germline V lookup: CDR1 MNHEY, CDR2 SVGAGI. CDR3 length: 12 residues. Everyone who took part was about 18 to 90 years old, and they came from 24 US areas. Two negative PCRs, clearance, or symptom resolution had been documented for recovered Cohort 3 donors. This specimen comes from a study of blood T cell repertoires in COVID-19. Background on the study: Samples representing acute and convalescent COVID-19 were sourced from the United States, Italy and Spain.

TCRdb's copy holds only in-frame clones and misses some; the assay was immunoSEQ multiplex PCR. This table has 300,000 to 400,000 clones, less than 90% appearing once. V is TRBV6-5 and J is TRBJ2-3; D possibly corresponds to TRBD2 (5 bases). The receptor was isolated from a woman aged 25 to 39 who had recovered from COVID-19. The source material was PBMCs or T cells enriched from blood (not recorded which). The CDR3 loop reads CASSPSGDTQYF. The CDR3 nucleotides read TGTGCCAGCAGCCCCAGCGGAGATACGCAGTATTTT.